The 6 T cell receptor beta chains reported below all come from one sample, sequenced in a study of cytomegalovirus exposure and HLA in healthy donors. PCR used 60 Vbeta primers and 13 Jbeta primers. Data came from immunoSEQ multiplex PCR; TCRdb stores just in-frame clones and leaves some out. The sample has tens of thousands of clones; about three quarters are singletons. What was sequenced was PBMCs. The receptors here all came from a man in his forties or fifties in good health and CMV-seronegative.

On this clone itself: Other DNA sequences in this sample translate to the same CDR3. The J gene is TRBJ1-1, the V gene TRBV18, with D possibly matching TRBD1 (5 bases). The CDR3 is 13 residues long. Per germline, CDR1 KGHSH and CDR2 LQKENI. The ends were cut back, 3 bases at V and 5 bases at J, with 10 bases in the middle. CDR3 coding DNA: TGTGCCAGCTCACCTCAGGGAAATACTGAAGCTTTCTTT. This codes for CASSPQGNTEAFF. Together with reference TRBV18 and TRBJ1-1, the CDR3 gives the full variable domain: NAGVMQNPRHLVRRRGQEARLRCSPMKGHSHVYWYRQLPEEGLKFMVYLQKENIIDESGMPKERFSAEFPKEGPSILRIQQVVRGDSAAYFCASSPQGNTEAFFGQGTRLTVV.

J is TRBJ1-1 and V is TRBV19; TRBD1 matches 8 bases. Germline V CDR1 and CDR2: LNHDA, SQIVND (reference sequence). This CDR3 is 15 amino acids long. Trimming cost V 4 bases and J 4 bases; bases outside gene matches: 8. In nucleotides, the CDR3 is TGTGCCAGTAGTACCGGACAGGGCTCGGGCACTGAAGCTTTCTTT. It translates to CASSTGQGSGTEAFF.

The gene calls are TRBV11-3 and TRBJ2-1; possible D gene TRBD1, 5 bases. V was trimmed by 1 base and J by 0 bases, leaving 10 bases between them. CDR1 is SGHNT, CDR2 YENEEA, per germline. The CDR3 runs to 16 residues. The CDR3 coding sequence is TGTGCCAGCAGCTTAGTTGGGGCAAGCTCCTACAATGAGCAGTTCTTC. It encodes CASSLVGASSYNEQFF.

This clone occurred once. The V call is TRBV9, the J call TRBJ2-2, with TRBD2 matching over 8 bases. The CDR3 loop spans 15 amino acids. The germline gives CDR1 SGDLS, CDR2 YYNGEE. Trimming took 4 bases from V and 3 from J; bases not matched to a gene: 5. The CDR3 nucleotides are TGTGCCAGCAGCCAAAGCGGGGGATACACCGGGGAGCTGTTTTTT. This translates into CASSQSGGYTGELFF.

The genes are TRBV10-3 and TRBJ2-5; the D gene is possibly TRBD1 (6 bases). Germline CDR1 ENHRY, CDR2 SYGVKD. The ends were cut back, 10 bases at V and 0 bases at J, with 15 bases in the middle. The CDR3 is 14 amino acids. CDR3 DNA: TGTGCCAGCGCCGTAGACAGGAACCAAGAGACCCAGTACTTC. This gives the protein CASAVDRNQETQYF.

This clone has a single count. The chain combines TRBV27 with TRBJ2-2; D may be TRBD1 (6 bases). Germline V lookup: CDR1 MNHEY, CDR2 SMNVEV (reference sequence). V gave up 6 bases and J gave up 6 bases, with 11 bases separating them. This CDR3 contains 13 residues. The CDR3 coding sequence is TGTGCCAGCAGGGTTCAGGGGTCCGGGGAGCTGTTTTTT. Protein sequence: CASRVQGSGELFF.